The 20 T cell receptor beta chains below come from one sample, sequenced in a study of T-cell reconstitution after alpha-beta-depleted transplantation in children. Preparation of the TCRbeta library involved a method that used unique molecular identifiers. One entry per CDR3 protein results from TCRdb running MiXCR on the PCR reads. The sample lists about a million distinct CDR3 sequences; roughly 29% were seen once. This specimen was PBMCs, mostly from graft donor cells, taken 360 days after TCRalphabeta/CD19-depleted stem cell transplant. The source is a boy younger than two who had a stem cell transplant for SCID, so the T cells may come from the graft donor.

V is TRBV4-3 and J is TRBJ2-5; D gene unclear. The CDR3 is 15 amino acids. Germline CDR1 and CDR2: LGHNA and YSLEER. Trimming removed 1 base from V and 2 bases from J, with 11 bases in between. In DNA form, the CDR3 reads TGCGCCAGCAGCCAAGCGGCCGGAGAGCAAGAGACCCAGTACTTC. Encoded protein: CASSQAAGEQETQYF.

The chain has TRBV6-5 and TRBJ2-3; 8 bases agree with TRBD2. Germline V gene sequence: CDR1 MNHEY, CDR2 SVGAGI. This CDR3 is built from 17 residues. Trimming at V came to 4 bases and at J to 1 base, leaving 10 bases not matched to a gene. This chain's CDR3 is CASSFSPGGRGTDTQYF. In DNA form, the CDR3 reads TGTGCCAGCAGTTTTTCCCCGGGGGGGCGAGGCACAGATACGCAGTATTTT.

The genes are TRBV6-2 or TRBV6-3 and TRBJ2-7; maybe TRBD2 (5 bases). The CDR3 runs 13 residues. Germline-derived CDR1 and CDR2 are MNHEY and SVGEGT. V lost 3 bases to trimming and J lost 1 base, with 7 bases between them. CDR3 region: CASSYEGSYEQYF. CDR3 in DNA: TGTGCCAGCAGTTATGAGGGTTCCTACGAGCAGTACTTC.

This clonotype appeared a few times. The rearrangement joins TRBV6-1 to TRBJ2-1, with 7 bases matching TRBD1. V gave up 5 bases and J gave up 8 bases; unmatched junction bases: 15. This CDR3 comprises 16 residues. Per germline, CDR1 MNHNS and CDR2 SASEGT. The CDR3, as DNA: TGTGCCAGCAGTCGAGCGTTTTTTACCCAGGGGGATGAGCAGTTCTTC. Translated, it gives CASSRAFFTQGDEQFF.

Only a few counts were recorded for this clonotype. The V and J genes are TRBV9 and TRBJ2-1, with 7 bases matching TRBD2. V lost 0 bases and J lost 7; bases outside the gene matches: 10. CDR3 length equals 16 residues. The germline V gene encodes CDR1 SGDLS and CDR2 YYNGEE. The DNA of the CDR3 is TGTGCCAGCAGCGTAGACGTGGGGGGGGGTTTGAATGAGCAGTTCTTC. The encoded protein is CASSVDVGGGLNEQFF.

This clonotype was observed a few times. The chain couples TRBV5-1 to TRBJ1-4, with D unclear. Looked up from germline, CDR1 is SGHRS and CDR2 is YFSETQ. The CDR3 has 15 amino acids. V lost 3 bases to trimming and J lost 3 bases, with 12 bases between them. CDR3 in DNA: TGCGCCAGCAGCTCGCGTGGAGGACCTAATGAAAAACTGTTTTTT. Residues: CASSSRGGPNEKLFF.

The chain links TRBV20-1 to TRBJ2-4; possible D gene TRBD2, 6 bases. This CDR3 spans 16 amino acids. Trimming cost V 5 bases and J 0 bases, with 17 bases left between them. Germline assignment: CDR1 DFQATT and CDR2 SNEGSKA (reference sequence). CDR3 nucleotides: TGCAGTGCTCCAAGGATAGCGGAGATAGCCAAAAACATTCAGTACTTC. Translation gives CSAPRIAEIAKNIQYF.

The chain recombines TRBV20-1 with TRBJ1-2; 11 bases are shared with TRBD1. Germline V lookup: CDR1 DFQATT, CDR2 SNEGSKA (reference sequence). CDR3 length equals 12 residues. With 5 bases clipped from V and 8 bases from J, the junction kept 4 bases outside the gene matches. Written as DNA, the CDR3 is TGCAGTGCTTGGACAGGGGGCGAGGGCTACACCTTC. Its protein product is CSAWTGGEGYTF.

The CDR3 bases are TGCAGTGCTAGAAGGACAGGGGTCGATACGCAGTATTTT. This encodes CSARRTGVDTQYF. This sequence joins TRBV20-1 and TRBJ2-3; 9 positions match TRBD1. From germline, CDR1 is DFQATT and CDR2 SNEGSKA (reference sequence). J was trimmed by 6 bases and V by 2 bases; bases with no gene match: 3. The CDR3 covers 13 residues.

The table lists this clonotype with a few counts. V is TRBV9 and J is TRBJ2-1; D gene unclear. Germline V gene lookup returns CDR1 SGDLS and CDR2 YYNGEE. V was shortened by 0 bases and J by 0 bases, with 7 bases between the two germline ends. The CDR3 has 15 residues. This CDR3 is CASSVDALSYNEQFF. In DNA, the CDR3 is TGTGCCAGCAGCGTAGATGCACTCTCCTACAATGAGCAGTTCTTC.

The chain joins TRBV2 to TRBJ2-1; D remains unclear. This CDR3 is built from 13 residues. Trimming pared 4 bases from V and 6 bases from J, leaving 10 bases between. Germline V CDR1 and CDR2: SNHLY, FYNNEI. CDR3 protein: CASSVVVGNEQFF. The CDR3 nucleotides read TGTGCCAGCAGTGTGGTAGTGGGCAATGAGCAGTTCTTC.

This sequence joins TRBV5-8 and TRBJ2-2, with 8 nucleotides matching TRBD2. CDR3 length: 15 residues. From germline, CDR1 is SGHTS and CDR2 YDEGEE. V was pared by 3 bases and J by 5 bases, with 6 bases of the junction left unmatched. The CDR3 loop reads CASSSLAGVTGELFF. The DNA for the CDR3 is TGTGCCAGCAGCTCCCTAGCGGGTGTGACCGGGGAGCTGTTTTTT.

The gene calls are TRBV10-3 and TRBJ2-3; 8 nucleotides align to TRBD2. The CDR3 loop spans 16 amino acids. Germline V gene lookup returns CDR1 ENHRY and CDR2 SYGVKD. V shed 7 bases and J 2 bases; nucleotides not matched to a gene: 11. The DNA for the CDR3 is TGTGCCATCAAGGGAGGCGGGGGGATCAACACAGATACGCAGTATTTT. Its translation is CAIKGGGGINTDTQYF.

This clonotype was seen only a few times. This chain uses TRBV19 with TRBJ1-5; D is unresolved. Trimming took 6 bases from V and 0 from J, leaving 12 bases between them. CDR1 is LNHDA, CDR2 SQIVND, per germline (reference sequence). This CDR3 spans 15 amino acids. The CDR3 loop reads CASRWRINSNQPQHF. The CDR3 DNA is TGTGCCAGTAGATGGCGGATTAATAGCAATCAGCCCCAGCATTTT.

The rearrangement uses TRBV29-1 and TRBJ1-1; no clear D gene. V lost 1 base and J 6 bases, leaving 12 bases between the germline ends. The germline V gene encodes CDR1 SQVTM and CDR2 ANQGSEA. The CDR3 extends over 13 amino acids. The CDR3: CSVEGPDKAEAFF. CDR3 nucleotides: TGCAGCGTTGAAGGCCCCGACAAGGCTGAAGCTTTCTTT.

This rearrangement joins TRBV12-3 or TRBV12-4 to TRBJ2-1; D might be TRBD1 (6 bases). The V and J ends lost 3 bases and 3 bases respectively, with 12 bases between them. There are 15 residues in the CDR3. The CDR3 sequence is CASSFGRGYYNEQFF. The DNA of the CDR3 is TGTGCCAGCAGTTTCGGCAGGGGCTACTACAATGAGCAGTTCTTC.

The rearrangement links TRBV7-6 to TRBJ2-7, with D possibly matching TRBD1 (6 bases). Trimming cost V 5 bases and J 8 bases, with 16 bases left between them. CDR1 and CDR2 (germline): SGHVS, FNYEAQ. There are 13 residues in the CDR3. CDR3 amino acids: CASSAPGTPQQYF. The CDR3 coding sequence is TGTGCCAGCAGCGCGCCCGGGACACCTCAGCAGTACTTC.

The CDR3 protein is CSAKGHEQYF. The CDR3 DNA sequence: TGCAGTGCCAAGGGCCACGAGCAGTACTTC. The genes are TRBV20-1 and TRBJ2-7, with D unclear. This CDR3 comprises 10 residues. Germline assignment: CDR1 DFQATT and CDR2 SNEGSKA (reference sequence). Trimming shortened V by 6 bases and J by 5 bases, and 8 bases separated the two germline ends.

The chain links TRBV6-2 or TRBV6-3 to TRBJ1-1; D not certain. The CDR3 has 11 residues. The V and J ends lost 5 bases and 7 bases respectively, with 8 bases between them. Germline CDR1 and CDR2: MNHEY and SVGEGT. CDR3 nucleotides: TGTGCCAGCAGTAGCCAACTTGAAGCTTTCTTT. This codes for CASSSQLEAFF.

The rearrangement uses TRBV10-3 and TRBJ2-5; weak D call: TRBD2 (6 bases). Germline lookup yields CDR1 ENHRY and CDR2 SYGVKD. The ends were cut back, 6 bases at V and 0 bases at J, with 17 bases in the middle. The CDR3 extends over 16 amino acids. The CDR3 sequence is CAIRSGVGGHQETQYF. For the CDR3, the DNA is TGTGCCATCAGGTCAGGCGTGGGGGGACACCAAGAGACCCAGTACTTC.